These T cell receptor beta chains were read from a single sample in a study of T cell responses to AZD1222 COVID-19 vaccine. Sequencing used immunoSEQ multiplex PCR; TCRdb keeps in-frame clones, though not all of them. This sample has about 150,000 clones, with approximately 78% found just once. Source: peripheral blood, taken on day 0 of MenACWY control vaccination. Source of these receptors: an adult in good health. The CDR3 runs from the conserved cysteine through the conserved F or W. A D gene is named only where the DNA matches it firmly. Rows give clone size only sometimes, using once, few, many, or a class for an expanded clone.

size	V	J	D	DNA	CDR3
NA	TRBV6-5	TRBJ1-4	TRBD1	TGTGCCAGCAGGTCCGGGACAGGGGTAGAAAAACTGTTTTTT	CASRSGTGVEKLFF
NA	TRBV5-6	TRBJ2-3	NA	TGTGCCAGCAGCTTGTACGGGATCACAGATACGCAGTATTTT	CASSLYGITDTQYF
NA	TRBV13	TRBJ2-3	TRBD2	TGTGCCAGCCGACTAGCGGGGGGGCCTGATACGCAGTATTTT	CASRLAGGPDTQYF
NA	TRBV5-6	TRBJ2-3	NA	TGTGCCAGCAGCCCCCGCCCCGGTACGCAGTATTTT	CASSPRPGTQYF
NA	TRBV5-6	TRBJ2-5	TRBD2	TGTGCCAGCAGCCCTCGAACCGGACTAGCAGCAGAGACCCAGTACTTC	CASSPRTGLAAETQYF
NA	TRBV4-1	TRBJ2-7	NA	TGCGCCAGCAGCCAACCAACGGGACACACCTACGAGCAGTACTTC	CASSQPTGHTYEQYF
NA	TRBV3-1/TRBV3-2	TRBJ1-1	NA	TGTGCCAGCAGCTTCAGGGGAAGCATGAACACTGAAGCTTTCTTT	CASSFRGSMNTEAFF
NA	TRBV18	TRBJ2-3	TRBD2	TGTGCCAGCTCGCAAAGTACTAGCGGCACAGATACGCAGTATTTT	CASSQSTSGTDTQYF
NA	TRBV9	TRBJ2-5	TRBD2	TGTGCCAGCAGCGTAGGACCGGGGGGTTGGGGAGAGACCCAGTACTTC	CASSVGPGGWGETQYF
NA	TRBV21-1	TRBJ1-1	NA	TGTGCCAGCAGCGTACGACGCTATCGGACAGGGGATACTGAAGCTTTCTTT	CASSVRRYRTGDTEAFF
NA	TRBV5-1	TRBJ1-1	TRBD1	TGCGCCAGCAGCCAAGGGGGCTCGAACACTGAAGCTTTCTTT	CASSQGGSNTEAFF
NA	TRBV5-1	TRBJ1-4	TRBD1	TGCGCCAGCAGCGACAGGGGGGCTAATGAAAAACTGTTTTTT	CASSDRGANEKLFF
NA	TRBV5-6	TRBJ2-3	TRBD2	TGTGCCAGCAGCTTAAGACTAGCGGGGGGACCCATACACACAGATACGCAGTATTTT	CASSLRLAGGPIHTDTQYF
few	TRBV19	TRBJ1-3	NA	TGTGCCAGTAGTATCAGCCCCAGGGCTGGAAACACCATATATTTT	CASSISPRAGNTIYF
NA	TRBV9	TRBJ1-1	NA	TGTGCCAGCAGCGCCCGCCACGGTTTCACTGAAGCTTTCTTT	CASSARHGFTEAFF
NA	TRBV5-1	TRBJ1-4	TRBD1	TGCGCCAGCAGCTCGAAACAGGGGACTAATGAAAAACTGTTTTTT	CASSSKQGTNEKLFF
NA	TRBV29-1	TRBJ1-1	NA	TGCAGCGCTGGGGAGGCAGGTGAAGCTTTCTTT	CSAGEAGEAFF
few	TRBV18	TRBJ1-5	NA	TGTGCCAGCTCACCAAGGACTAGCAATCAGCCCCAGCATTTT	CASSPRTSNQPQHF
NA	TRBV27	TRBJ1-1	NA	TGTGCCAGCAGTCCTTCGCCATGGAACACTGAAGCTTTCTTT	CASSPSPWNTEAFF
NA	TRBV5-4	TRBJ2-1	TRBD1	TGTGCCAGCAGCTTGCAGGGGGCGTGGGAGCAGTTCTTC	CASSLQGAWEQFF
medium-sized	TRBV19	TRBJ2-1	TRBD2	TGTGCCAGTGCCCTAGCGGGAATCTACAATGAGCAGTTCTTC	CASALAGIYNEQFF
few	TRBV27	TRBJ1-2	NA	TGTGCCAGCAGTTTACTAGAGGACAATCCGAACTATGGCTACACCTTC	CASSLLEDNPNYGYTF
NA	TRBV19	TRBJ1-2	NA	TGTGCCAGCCGCGGAGAGGGCAGGAGCTATGGCTACACCTTC	CASRGEGRSYGYTF
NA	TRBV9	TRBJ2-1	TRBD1	TGTGCCAGCACCATAGGGGGCGCGATAAGGGATGAGCAGTTCTTC	CASTIGGAIRDEQFF
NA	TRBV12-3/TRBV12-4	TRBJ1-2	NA	TGTGCCAGCAGCCCGGACAGTTACTATGGCTACACCTTC	CASSPDSYYGYTF
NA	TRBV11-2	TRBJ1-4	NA	TGTGCCAGCAGCTTCGCTATGAATGGCGAAAAACTGTTTTTT	CASSFAMNGEKLFF
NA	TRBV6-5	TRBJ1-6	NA	NA	CASSNILENSPLHF
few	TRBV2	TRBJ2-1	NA	TGTGCCAGCAGTGGGGTTAACCTGTACAATGAGCAGTTCTTC	CASSGVNLYNEQFF
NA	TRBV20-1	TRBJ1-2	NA	TGCAGTGCTAAAAGAGTTGACTACACCTTC	CSAKRVDYTF
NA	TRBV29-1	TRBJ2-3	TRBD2	TGCAGCGTTCTAGCGGGGGCCGTCACAGATACGCAGTATTTT	CSVLAGAVTDTQYF
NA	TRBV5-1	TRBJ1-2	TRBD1	TGCGCCAGCAGCCCCGGGACAGCCATTAACTATGGCTACACCTTC	CASSPGTAINYGYTF
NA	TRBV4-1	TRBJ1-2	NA	TGCGCCAGCAGCCAAGAGGGGTTTGGCCGGGCCGGCTACACCTTC	CASSQEGFGRAGYTF
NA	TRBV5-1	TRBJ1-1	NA	TGCGCCAGCAGCTATCAGGCAGGGTTAAACACTGAAGCTTTCTTT	CASSYQAGLNTEAFF
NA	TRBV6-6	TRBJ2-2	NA	TGTGCCAGCAAGATGAACACCGGGGAGCTGTTTTTT	CASKMNTGELFF
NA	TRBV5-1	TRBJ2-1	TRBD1	TGCGCCAGCAGCACCGGACAGGGGACCTACAATGAGCAGTTCTTC	CASSTGQGTYNEQFF
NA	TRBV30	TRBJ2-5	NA	TGTGCCTGGAGTGTATATGTAAGGGGCCGGGAGACCCAGTACTTC	CAWSVYVRGRETQYF
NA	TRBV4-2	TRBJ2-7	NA	TGTGCCAGCAGCCAAGAACCCGGCAGGCACTACGAGCAGTACTTC	CASSQEPGRHYEQYF
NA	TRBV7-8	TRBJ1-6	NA	TGTGCCAGCAGCTTAGGAGGTACAATGACAAATTCACCCCTCCACTTT	CASSLGGTMTNSPLHF
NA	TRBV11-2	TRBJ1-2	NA	TGTGCCAGCAGCTTAGATAGTGGCGCAGGGAATAACTATGGCTACACCTTC	CASSLDSGAGNNYGYTF
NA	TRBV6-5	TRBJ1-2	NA	TGTGCCAGCAGTTACTCGAAGGGTTATGGCTACACCTTC	CASSYSKGYGYTF
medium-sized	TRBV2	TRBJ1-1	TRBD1	TGTGCCAGCAGTCGGGGGACAGGGAGGGAAGAAGCTTTCTTT	CASSRGTGREEAFF
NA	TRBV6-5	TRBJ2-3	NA	TGTGCCAGCAAGGAGGGGATAACAGATACGCAGTATTTT	CASKEGITDTQYF
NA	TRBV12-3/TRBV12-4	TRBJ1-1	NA	TGTGCCAGCAGTTTAGTGTTGAACACTGAAGCTTTCTTT	CASSLVLNTEAFF
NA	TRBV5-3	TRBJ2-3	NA	TGTGCCAGAAGCTCCCCTCCGGGTAGCACAGATACGCAGTATTTT	CARSSPPGSTDTQYF
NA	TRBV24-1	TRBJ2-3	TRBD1	TGTGCCACCAGTGACCCGGGACAGGGAAGCACAGATACGCAGTATTTT	CATSDPGQGSTDTQYF
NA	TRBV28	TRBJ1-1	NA	TGTGCCAGCAGTCTCTCCCCCCTGAACACTGAAGCTTTCTTT	CASSLSPLNTEAFF
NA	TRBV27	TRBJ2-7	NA	TGTGCCAGCAGTTCCGGGATGGCATACGAGCAGTACTTC	CASSSGMAYEQYF
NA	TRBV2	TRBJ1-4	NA	TGTGCCAGCAGTGATGGCCGAAGGGGTGAAAAACTGTTTTTT	CASSDGRRGEKLFF
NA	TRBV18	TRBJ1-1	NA	TGTGCCAGCTCGTTCGACTTGAACACTGAAGCTTTCTTT	CASSFDLNTEAFF